The source of this T cell receptor (beta chain) is a study of TIL therapy for anti-PD-1-resistant metastatic lung cancer. Study at large: Progressing patients received lymphodepletion, expanded TIL infusion and IL-2. Median tumor mutation burden was under 1.9 mutations per megabase.

Regarding time point: pre-treatment sample, taken before nivolumab and TIL therapy. This was the immunoSEQ v3 assay. Each library reached some 2 million read pairs, or roughly 5-6.5 million at deep level. This table comes from immunoSEQ multiplex PCR, and its TCRdb copy is limited to in-frame clones, with some not included. Here the sample spans under 65,000 clones, approximately 80% being singletons. Trimming removed 0 bases at V and 3 bases at J, with 10 bases between. The germline V gene has CDR1 SGHRS and CDR2 YFSETQ. The CDR3 length is 14 residues. The chain has TRBV5-1 and TRBJ2-7; D gene unclear. This clonotype originated in a person between 30 and 79 years old with non-small cell lung cancer. The source material was blood, sampled at baseline. Here the CDR3 DNA reads TGCGCCAGCAGCTTGGGGCAGGCCTTCTACGAGCAGTACTTC. The encoded protein is CASSLGQAFYEQYF.